This T cell receptor (beta chain) was observed in a study of monozygotic twins with cystic fibrosis. Produced via immunoSEQ multiplex PCR; TCRdb's table is partial and in-frame only. The sample contains about 30,000 clones, around nine tenths of which appear only once. V lost 0 bases to trimming and J lost 6 bases, with 15 bases between them. This CDR3 has 16 residues. Germline V gene data show CDR1 as MGHRA and CDR2 as YSYEKL. The J gene is TRBJ1-5, the V gene TRBV4-1; D is ambiguous. Source material: blood. The sequence came from a girl aged 2-10 years with cystic fibrosis. CDR3 protein: CASSQEAFDRTQPQHF. In DNA form, the CDR3 reads TGCGCCAGCAGCCAAGAGGCTTTTGACCGGACTCAGCCCCAGCATTTT.